Below, one T cell receptor beta chain is given with its context. Its antigen is unknown. Primers: 60 Vbeta forward and 13 Jbeta reverse. Some clones are missing from TCRdb's copy, which holds only in-frame ones; the method was immunoSEQ multiplex PCR. The table has about 79,000 clones, just over 70% seen once. This entry belongs to a study of cytomegalovirus exposure and HLA in healthy donors. Study-level results: The study listed some 160 cytomegalovirus-associated TCR beta chains. TCR association rates varied by HLA locus in a later analysis, with DRB1 highest and HLA-C lowest.

The CDR3 contains 16 residues. V was clipped by 4 bases and J by 2 bases; unmatched bases: 12. From germline, CDR1 is SGHRS and CDR2 YFSETQ. The V and J genes are TRBV5-1 and TRBJ2-7; 7 bases are a match to TRBD1. The receptor's source is a man aged 55 to 70 in good health and CMV-seronegative. The sample consisted of PBMCs. CDR3 amino acids: CASSPPHGTATYEQYF. DNA of the CDR3: TGCGCCAGCAGCCCCCCCCACGGGACAGCGACCTACGAGCAGTACTTC.